This TCR beta chain is drawn from a study of blood T cell repertoires in COVID-19. Study summary: PBMCs, B-cell-depleted T cells, or T cells provided the cDNA or gDNA that made up the material.

Recruitment covered about two dozen US areas and drew participants whose ages spanned roughly 18 to 90 years. Those designated as exposed participants met a COVID-19 case within 2 weeks before study entry. The CDR3 spans 15 residues. Per the germline V gene, CDR1 is ENHRY and CDR2 is SYGVKD. Trimming took off 3 bases at V and 4 bases at J, with 15 bases between the two ends. Produced via immunoSEQ multiplex PCR; TCRdb's table is partial and in-frame only. The table lists under 450,000 clones, roughly 92% of them singletons. The V gene is TRBV10-3, the J gene TRBJ1-2; D possibly corresponds to TRBD1 (6 bases). The sample consisted of PBMCs or T cells enriched from blood (not recorded which). This TCR came from a middle-aged woman who had been exposed to COVID-19. The CDR3, as DNA: TGTGCCATCAGTGACAGGGGTCTCAGGGCCTATGGCTACACCTTC. Its translation: CAISDRGLRAYGYTF.